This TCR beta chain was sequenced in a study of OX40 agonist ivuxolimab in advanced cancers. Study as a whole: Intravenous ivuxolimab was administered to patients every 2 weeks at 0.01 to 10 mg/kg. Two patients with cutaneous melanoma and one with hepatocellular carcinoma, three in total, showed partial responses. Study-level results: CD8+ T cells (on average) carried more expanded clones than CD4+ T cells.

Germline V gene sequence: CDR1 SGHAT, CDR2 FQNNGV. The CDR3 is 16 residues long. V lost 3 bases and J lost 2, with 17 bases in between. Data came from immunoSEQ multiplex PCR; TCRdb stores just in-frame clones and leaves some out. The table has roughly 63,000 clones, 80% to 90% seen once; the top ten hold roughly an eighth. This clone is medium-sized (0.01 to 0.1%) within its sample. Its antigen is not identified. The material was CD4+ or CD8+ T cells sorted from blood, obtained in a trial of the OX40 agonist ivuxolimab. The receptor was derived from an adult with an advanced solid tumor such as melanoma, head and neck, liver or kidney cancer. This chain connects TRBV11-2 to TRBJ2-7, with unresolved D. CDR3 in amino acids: CASSLGPGRNAYEQYF. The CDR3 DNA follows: TGTGCCAGCAGCTTGGGTCCGGGCAGGAACGCCTACGAGCAGTACTTC.